This passage covers 21 T cell receptor beta chains from one sample sequenced in a study of metastatic and nonmetastatic thyroid tumors. Nobody among the patients had been given any treatment before thyroid surgery. TCRdb re-clonotyped the PCR reads via MiXCR. This sample has about 24,000 clones, with approximately 20% found just once. The sequenced material came from blood. The receptors stem from a female donor with papillary thyroid cancer or a benign thyroid nodule (not recorded which). Some clones in this sample may be carry-over from other donors' samples.

This clone appeared many times. A single base separates this from a much larger clone, so it may be a read error. In the same sample, other DNA sequences code for this CDR3. The chain links TRBV6-4 to TRBJ2-3; D perhaps matches TRBD2 (6 bases). V was cut by 2 bases and J by 11 bases, with 17 bases left in between. Germline lookup yields CDR1 MRHNA and CDR2 SNTAGT. This CDR3 is built from 14 residues. CDR3 in amino acids: CASSDGQEGTRQYF. CDR3 nucleotide sequence: TGTGCCAGCAGTGACGGGCAGGAGGGTACACGGCAGTATTTT.

At least ten counts were recorded for this clone. Here the CDR3 DNA reads TGTGCCAGTAGTAGGCCGGGGGCAGGCCAAGAGACCCAGTACTTC. It translates to CASSRPGAGQETQYF. The chain joins TRBV19 to TRBJ2-5, with D perhaps TRBD1 or TRBD2 (6 bases each). Looked up from germline, CDR1 is LNHDA and CDR2 is SQIVND (reference sequence). The CDR3 has 15 residues. The V end was cut by 4 bases, the J end by 1 base, with 13 bases between.

This clone occurred many times. The genes are TRBV28 and TRBJ1-1; 12 positions agree with TRBD1. Germline CDR1 reads MDHEN; CDR2 reads SYDVKM. This CDR3 has 16 residues. Losses at the gene ends were 7 bases for V and 6 bases for J; bases not matched to a gene: 12. CDR3 loop: CASTLGGTGGFPEAFF. CDR3 nucleotide sequence: TGTGCCAGCACCCTTGGCGGGACAGGGGGCTTTCCTGAAGCTTTCTTT.

The genes are TRBV7-2 and TRBJ1-5; 8 positions agree with TRBD1. Germline CDR1 reads SGHTA; CDR2 reads FQGNSA. The J segment lost 4 bases and the V segment lost 5 bases, leaving 7 bases of the junction unmatched. The CDR3 runs 15 residues. As DNA, the CDR3 is TGTGCCAGCAGCCCGGGACAGGAGAGTAATCAGCCCCAGCATTTT. Translating it yields CASSPGQESNQPQHF.

By frequency in the sample, this clone is medium-sized (0.01 to 0.1%). The chain is built from TRBV6-2 or TRBV6-3 and TRBJ2-3, with D unclear. The CDR3 has 11 residues. The germline CDR1 and CDR2 sequences are MNHEY and SVGEGT. V gave up 2 bases and J gave up 4 bases, with 1 base separating them. DNA for the CDR3: TGTGCCAGCAGTTACCCAGATACGCAGTATTTT. It translates to CASSYPDTQYF.

At least ten counts were recorded for this clone. This rearrangement joins TRBV28 to TRBJ1-3, with no clear D. Trimming took 5 bases from V and 6 from J, leaving 11 bases between them. Germline V gene data show CDR1 as MDHEN and CDR2 as SYDVKM. The CDR3 spans 13 residues. The CDR3, as DNA: TGTGCCAGCAGTGCTTCCCCGGAAAACACCATATATTTT. It encodes CASSASPENTIYF.

This clone was picked up many times. This sequence joins TRBV19 and TRBJ2-1; 8 bases are a match to TRBD2. Losses at the gene ends were 7 bases for V and 7 bases for J; bases not matched to a gene: 9. This CDR3 is 14 amino acids long. Germline lookup yields CDR1 LNHDA and CDR2 SQIVND (reference sequence). The CDR3 loop is CASISSGNSNEQFF. For the CDR3, the DNA is TGTGCCAGTATTAGTAGCGGGAATTCGAATGAGCAGTTCTTC.

This clone was picked up many times. The chain joins TRBV24-1 to TRBJ2-6; 7 bases fit TRBD2. The CDR3 loop spans 19 amino acids. V lost 2 bases, J lost 0 bases, and 9 bases stayed unmatched. Germline-derived CDR1 and CDR2 are KGHDR and SFDVKD. The CDR3 nucleotides are TGTGCCACCAGTGATTCCGGGACCGGGGGGATCTCTGGGGCCAACGTCCTGACTTTC. This encodes CATSDSGTGGISGANVLTF.

This clone is medium-sized by share. This chain uses TRBV28 with TRBJ1-2; D perhaps matches TRBD1 (5 bases). V was shortened by 6 bases and J by 7 bases, with 21 bases between the two germline ends. There are 15 residues in the CDR3. In germline, CDR1 is MDHEN, CDR2 SYDVKM. CDR3 nucleotides: TGTGCCAGCAGCTCCCCCGGGACCGAGGTTTTTGGCTACACCTTC. Translation: CASSSPGTEVFGYTF.

This clone was counted at least ten times. J is TRBJ2-3 and V is TRBV6-1; 7 nucleotides agree with TRBD2. V lost 8 bases to trimming and J lost 6 bases; unmatched junction nucleotides: 2. The length of the CDR3 is 11 residues. Per germline, CDR1 MNHNS and CDR2 SASEGT. The CDR3 spells CASWEGDTQYF. CDR3 DNA: TGTGCCAGCTGGGAGGGGGATACGCAGTATTTT.

In this sample, this clone turned up many times. The chain recombines TRBV5-6 with TRBJ1-2; D remains unclear. Per germline, CDR1 SGHDT and CDR2 YYEEEE. The CDR3 loop spans 16 amino acids. Trimming took 4 bases from V and 4 from J, leaving 20 bases between them. The CDR3 coding sequence is TGTGCCAGCAGCCCCGTCGGGCGGACCCAATTCTATGGCTACACCTTC. This gives the protein CASSPVGRTQFYGYTF. Together with reference TRBV5-6 and TRBJ1-2, the CDR3 gives the full variable domain: DAGVTQSPTHLIKTRGQQVTLRCSPKSGHDTVSWYQQALGQGPQFIFQYYEEEERQRGNFPDRFSGHQFPNYSSELNVNALLLGDSALYLCASSPVGRTQFYGYTFGSGTRLTVV.

V is TRBV7-6 and J is TRBJ1-1; D call uncertain. V lost 8 bases and J 4 bases, leaving 20 bases between the germline ends. The CDR3 extends over 15 amino acids. Germline V gene lookup returns CDR1 SGHVS and CDR2 FNYEAQ. The CDR3 region is CASGSKGSMSTEAFF. For the CDR3, the DNA is TGTGCCAGCGGCTCTAAAGGGAGTATGAGCACTGAAGCTTTCTTT.

This clone was counted a few times. The chain combines TRBV27 with TRBJ2-2; 11 bases align to TRBD2. CDR1 and CDR2 (germline): MNHEY, SMNVEV (reference sequence). Trimming at V came to 3 bases and at J to 3 bases, leaving 9 bases not matched to a gene. This CDR3 is 18 amino acids long. This CDR3 reads CASSFYLGLAVDTGELFF. The CDR3 bases are TGTGCCAGCAGTTTTTACCTGGGACTAGCGGTAGACACCGGGGAGCTGTTTTTT.

CDR3 nucleotides: TGCAGTGCTAGGGAATTAGCGGGGCCGGGCAATGAGCAGTTCTTC. The encoded protein is CSARELAGPGNEQFF. This chain connects TRBV20-1 to TRBJ2-1; TRBD2 matches 8 bases. This CDR3 is 15 amino acids long. Germline V gene data show CDR1 as DFQATT and CDR2 as SNEGSKA (reference sequence). J lost 6 bases, V lost 3 bases, and 10 bases had no gene match.

The J gene is TRBJ2-7, the V gene TRBV7-2, with 7 bases aligning to TRBD2. After removal of 1 base from V and 3 bases from J, the junction contained 6 bases not matched to a gene. Germline CDR1 SGHTA, CDR2 FQGNSA. This CDR3 is built from 15 residues. CDR3 protein: CASSLGQAGLYEQYF. Written as DNA, the CDR3 is TGTGCCAGCAGCTTAGGTCAAGCGGGGCTCTACGAGCAGTACTTC.

The chain links TRBV7-6 to TRBJ1-3, with TRBD1 identical over 9 bases. Germline CDR1 is SGHVS and CDR2 is FNYEAQ. CDR3 size: 17 residues. V lost 4 bases and J lost 2; bases outside the gene matches: 9. The CDR3: CASSSGQGFDPGNTIYF. The CDR3 region has the DNA TGTGCCAGCAGCTCAGGACAGGGGTTCGACCCTGGAAACACCATATATTTT.

This clone was recorded once. The gene calls are TRBV9 and TRBJ2-2, with D perhaps given as TRBD1 or TRBD2 (5 bases each). V lost 0 bases to trimming and J lost 0 bases, with 6 bases between them. The germline gives CDR1 SGDLS, CDR2 YYNGEE. The CDR3 runs 15 residues. This CDR3 reads CASSVGGANTGELFF. The DNA of the CDR3 is TGTGCCAGCAGCGTAGGAGGGGCGAACACCGGGGAGCTGTTTTTT.

This clone appeared a few times. The chain links TRBV12-3 or TRBV12-4 to TRBJ1-5; tentatively, D is TRBD1 (5 bases). V lost 10 bases, J lost 4 bases, and 14 bases lay in between. This CDR3 spans 13 amino acids. The CDR3 spells CAIRAGANQPQHF. The CDR3 nucleotides are TGTGCCATCAGGGCAGGTGCAAATCAGCCCCAGCATTTT.

To note about this clone: Germline and junction disagree at one end, which may indicate a read error. The chain combines TRBV28 with TRBJ1-2; 11 bases are a match to TRBD1. This CDR3 spans 19 amino acids. From germline, CDR1 is MDHEN and CDR2 SYDVKM. CDR3 amino acids: CASSLWKLGTGGEDYCYTF. The CDR3 nucleotides read TGTGCCAGCAGTTTATGGAAACTCGGGACAGGGGGGGAGGACTATTGCTACACCTTC.

This clone appeared many times. The chain recombines TRBV2 with TRBJ1-4, with D possibly matching TRBD1 (5 bases). The CDR3 consists of 14 residues. Germline V lookup: CDR1 SNHLY, CDR2 FYNNEI. Trimming took 4 bases from V and 11 from J, leaving 17 bases between them. CDR3 nucleotides: TGTGCCAGCAGTGCCCGAGAAGGGGAGGATAAACTGTTTTTT. Translation gives CASSAREGEDKLFF. Full variable domain (missing parts from reference TRBV2 and TRBJ1-4): EPEVTQTPSHQVTQMGQEVILRCVPISNHLYFYWYRQILGQKVEFLVSFYNNEISEKSEIFDDQFSVERPDGSNFTLKIRSTKLEDSAMYFCASSAREGEDKLFFGSGTQLSVL.

The V gene is TRBV4-3, the J gene TRBJ2-2, with D perhaps matching TRBD2 (5 bases). Germline lookup yields CDR1 LGHNA and CDR2 YSLEER. The V gene lost 3 bases and the J gene lost 7 bases, with 21 bases spanning the gap. This CDR3 has 17 amino acids. In DNA form, the CDR3 reads TGCGCCAGCAGCCACGGGTGGCGGGCGGAACCTGACGGGGAGCTGTTTTTT. Encoded protein: CASSHGWRAEPDGELFF.